This is a list of T cell receptor beta chains from one sample in a study of blood T cell repertoires in COVID-19. Produced via immunoSEQ multiplex PCR; TCRdb's table is partial and in-frame only. Here the sample spans some 120,000 clones, 75% to 85% being singletons. The sequencing input was peripheral blood. The source is a man between 35 and 55 years old with active or convalescent COVID-19. CDR3s include the opening cysteine and the closing phenylalanine or tryptophan. Each record gives: D gene, V gene, J gene, clone size, CDR3 DNA, CDR3 protein. A D gene is named only where the DNA matches it firmly. Part of the rows lack a size; the others show once, few, many or a class for expanded clones.

.	TRBV25-1	TRBJ2-3	.	TGTGCCAGCACCGCCGGGGATACGCAGTATTTT	CASTAGDTQYF
TRBD2	TRBV5-8	TRBJ2-3	.	TGTGCCAGCAGCTTGGCTGCGGGGGGGACCACAGATACGCAGTATTTT	CASSLAAGGTTDTQYF
.	TRBV19	TRBJ2-2	.	TGTGCCAGTAGAGTCGGAGGGAACACCGGGGAGCTGTTTTTT	CASRVGGNTGELFF
.	TRBV24-1	TRBJ1-1	.	TGTGCCACCAGTGATCCCTTAGCGAGAGAAGCTTTCTTT	CATSDPLAREAFF
TRBD1	TRBV24-1	TRBJ2-1	few	TGTGCCACCAGTGATTACGACAGGGGATCCGAGCAGTTCTTC	CATSDYDRGSEQFF
TRBD1	TRBV2	TRBJ1-5	.	TGTGCCAGCAGCGGACAGGTGGGCAATCAGCCCCAGCATTTT	CASSGQVGNQPQHF
.	TRBV2	TRBJ2-7	few	TGTGCCAGCAGTCAGACCAAGGGGGAGCAGTACTTC	CASSQTKGEQYF
.	TRBV6-5	TRBJ1-5	.	TGTGCCAGCAGTCCACAGGGTAATCAGCCCCAGCATTTT	CASSPQGNQPQHF
.	TRBV28	TRBJ1-5	once	TGTGCCAGCAGTTTATTAGAGCCCCAGCATTTT	CASSLLEPQHF
TRBD1	TRBV19	TRBJ1-1	.	TGTGCCAGCCACCCCAGGGACAGAATGAACACTGAAGCTTTCTTT	CASHPRDRMNTEAFF
TRBD1	TRBV7-2	TRBJ2-4	.	TGTGCCAGCAGCCCTCCTACGCTGCCGACAGGGGGCAACATTCAGTACTTC	CASSPPTLPTGGNIQYF